This T cell receptor (beta chain) was recorded in a study of metastatic and nonmetastatic thyroid tumors. Study background: Repertoire data that came from the blood and tumor or nodule tissue of malignant and benign thyroid patients were compared.

Each patient came to thyroid surgery without any prior treatment (of any kind). Trimming stripped 4 bases from V and 6 bases from J, with 18 bases between. The germline V gene encodes CDR1 SGHDT and CDR2 YYEEEE. The CDR3 is 15 amino acids. The authors' processing: Differences in CDR3 between clinicopathological groups were drawn on to build a classifier intended to discriminate distant-metastatic papillary thyroid cancer patients. Using MiXCR, TCRdb re-called clones from the PCR reads. For this entry, the V and J calls and clone size follow TCRdb and not the study's own pipeline. This table holds under 20,000 clones, about a quarter found once. Findings of the study overall: A significant increase in TCR beta diversity was reportedly seen in malignant thyroid tumors relative to benign nodules, in blood and tumor.

A word on this clone: Antigen: not known.

The specimen sequenced was blood. The rearrangement uses TRBV5-6 and TRBJ2-3; D gene uncertain. The origin of this receptor is a male donor with papillary thyroid cancer or a benign thyroid nodule (not recorded which). Some clones in this sample may be carry-over from other donors' samples. The CDR3 nucleotides read TGTGCCAGCAGCCCGATGGGTAGGCGTTGGGATACGCAGTATTTT. Translation gives CASSPMGRRWDTQYF.